A selection of T cell receptor beta chains follows, all from one sample in a study of cytotoxic CD8 clonotypes in ibrutinib-treated CLL. Here immunoSEQ multiplex PCR was the method, and the copy in TCRdb shows in-frame clones only, minus some. The sample carries approximately 10,000 clones, around 81% recorded once. Sequenced material: PBMCs, taken at disease progression, from a patient treated with ibrutinib. These receptors originate from a human donor with chronic lymphocytic leukemia. Each CDR3 is given without its conserved first and last residue. The order of the fields is D gene, V gene, J gene, CDR3 protein. The D gene is left open where the match is weak.

NA	TRBV7-8	TRBJ1-4	ASSWDGGNEKLF
NA	TRBV10-2	TRBJ2-2	ASSNGGLTGELF
TRBD2	TRBV30	TRBJ2-7	AWDGASGLEQY
NA	TRBV2	TRBJ2-2	ASSLDSGTESSELF
NA	TRBV11-2	TRBJ1-1	ASSFSRGPRRAF
TRBD2	TRBV2	TRBJ2-1	ASSEAWGTSGRF
NA	TRBV5-4	TRBJ2-5	ASSQGTPRETQY
NA	TRBV5-1	TRBJ1-5	ASSLEGQFNQPQH
NA	TRBV9	TRBJ2-1	ASSVDGTPYNEQF
NA	TRBV7-7	TRBJ2-2	ASSSGSGTGELF
NA	TRBV18	TRBJ1-4	ASSPQGTNEKLF
TRBD1	TRBV7-6	TRBJ1-1	ASSPGQGVTEAF
NA	TRBV20-1	TRBJ1-4	SANLNEKLF
NA	TRBV5-1	TRBJ2-1	ASSLALAGGSSYNEQF
NA	TRBV5-1	TRBJ1-1	ASSWTLDSGSAF
NA	TRBV18	TRBJ2-7	ASSLSLQANEQY
NA	TRBV12-2	TRBJ2-6	ASRLRRGTSCSGANVLT
TRBD1	TRBV19	TRBJ1-1	ASLSRGGIGRNTEAF
NA	TRBV7-2	TRBJ1-5	ASSFQGLQPQH
NA	TRBV21-1	TRBJ2-3	ASSKGPRTSGQYTDTQY
TRBD2	TRBV12-5	TRBJ2-3	ASGQGLAGDADTQY
NA	TRBV5-1	TRBJ2-5	ASSQQETQY
NA	TRBV2	TRBJ1-1	ASSPERDTEAF
NA	TRBV5-1	TRBJ2-1	ASSLNRVDEQF
NA	TRBV28	TRBJ2-4	ASRPHGRGGKNIQY
TRBD2	TRBV7-9	TRBJ2-1	ASSLLGGRAYNEQF
NA	TRBV5-1	TRBJ2-1	ATSISPTYNEQF
TRBD2	TRBV7-9	TRBJ2-5	ASSLPGTKETQY
NA	TRBV5-4	TRBJ2-3	ASSSTDTQY
NA	TRBV2	TRBJ2-3	ASSDLPNSRDTQY
NA	TRBV21-1	TRBJ2-7	ASSKVRLAGAGDYEQY
NA	TRBV7-3	TRBJ1-3	ASSLQGGAGNTIY
TRBD1	TRBV9	TRBJ1-2	ASSPGTGEGYGYT
NA	TRBV6-1	TRBJ1-2	ASRVVTGYYGYT
NA	TRBV7-9	TRBJ2-3	ASSLSVYTQY
NA	TRBV7-2	TRBJ2-5	ASSGQETQY
NA	TRBV11-2	TRBJ1-4	ASSSDNLREKLF
NA	TRBV28	TRBJ2-7	ASTRPGLGTPQY
NA	TRBV2	TRBJ1-5	ASSAISNQPQH
TRBD2	TRBV27	TRBJ2-1	ASAGTSGPYYNEQF
TRBD2	TRBV6-1	TRBJ2-1	ASSDLAGQFYNEQF
NA	TRBV6-5	TRBJ1-1	ASSYSRVSGPTEAF
NA	TRBV10-1	TRBJ2-5	ASSESEGAGETQY
TRBD1	TRBV13	TRBJ2-3	ASSPQTGGITDTQY
NA	TRBV14	TRBJ2-7	ASSQGQAYRLSYEQY